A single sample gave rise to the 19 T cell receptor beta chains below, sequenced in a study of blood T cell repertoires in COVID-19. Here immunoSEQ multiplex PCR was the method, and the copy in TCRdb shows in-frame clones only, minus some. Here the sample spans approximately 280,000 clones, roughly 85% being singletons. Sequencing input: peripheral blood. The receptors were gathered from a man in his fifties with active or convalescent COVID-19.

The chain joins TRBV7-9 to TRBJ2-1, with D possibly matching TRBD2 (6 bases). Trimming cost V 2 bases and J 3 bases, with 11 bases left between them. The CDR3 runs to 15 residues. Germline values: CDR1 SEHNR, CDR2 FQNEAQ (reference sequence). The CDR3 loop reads CASSLFRGNYNEQFF. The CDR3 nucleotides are TGTGCCAGCAGCTTATTCCGGGGGAACTACAATGAGCAGTTCTTC.

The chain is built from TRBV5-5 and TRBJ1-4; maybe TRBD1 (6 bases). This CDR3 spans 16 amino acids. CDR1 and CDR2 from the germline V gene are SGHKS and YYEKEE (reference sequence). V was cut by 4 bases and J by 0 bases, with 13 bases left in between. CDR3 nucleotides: TGTGCCAGCAGCCTGCGGACAGTTTCAACTAATGAAAAACTGTTTTTT. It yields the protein CASSLRTVSTNEKLFF.

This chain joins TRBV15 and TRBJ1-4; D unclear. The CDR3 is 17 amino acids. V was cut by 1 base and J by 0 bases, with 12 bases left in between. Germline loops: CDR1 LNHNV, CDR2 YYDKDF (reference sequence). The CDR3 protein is CATSRVPDWTTNEKLFF. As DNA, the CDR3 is TGTGCCACCAGCAGAGTTCCGGACTGGACAACTAATGAAAAACTGTTTTTT.

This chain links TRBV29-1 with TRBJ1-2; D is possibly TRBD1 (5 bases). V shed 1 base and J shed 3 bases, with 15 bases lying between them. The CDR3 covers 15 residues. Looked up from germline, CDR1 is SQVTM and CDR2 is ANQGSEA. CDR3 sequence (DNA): TGCAGCGTTGAAGCCCCAAGGTTACAGGACTATGGCTACACCTTC. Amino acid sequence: CSVEAPRLQDYGYTF.

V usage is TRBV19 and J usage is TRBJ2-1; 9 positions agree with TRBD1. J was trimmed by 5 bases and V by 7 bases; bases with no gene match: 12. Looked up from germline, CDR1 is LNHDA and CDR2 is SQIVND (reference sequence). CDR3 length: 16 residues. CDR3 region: CASTSFRDRADNEQFF. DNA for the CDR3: TGTGCCAGTACCTCTTTCCGGGACAGGGCGGACAATGAGCAGTTCTTC.

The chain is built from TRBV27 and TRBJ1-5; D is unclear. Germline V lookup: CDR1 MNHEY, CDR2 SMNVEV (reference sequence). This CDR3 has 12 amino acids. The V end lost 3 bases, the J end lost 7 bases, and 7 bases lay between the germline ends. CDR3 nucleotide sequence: TGTGCCAGCAGTTTTCCGGGACAGCCCCAGCATTTT. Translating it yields CASSFPGQPQHF.

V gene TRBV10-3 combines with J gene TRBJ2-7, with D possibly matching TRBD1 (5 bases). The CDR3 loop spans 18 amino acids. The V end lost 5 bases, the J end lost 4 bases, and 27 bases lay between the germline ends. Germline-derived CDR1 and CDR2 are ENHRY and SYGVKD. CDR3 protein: CAISLQGPESSPSYEQYF. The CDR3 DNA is TGTGCCATCAGTTTGCAGGGTCCCGAATCTTCGCCGTCATACGAGCAGTACTTC.

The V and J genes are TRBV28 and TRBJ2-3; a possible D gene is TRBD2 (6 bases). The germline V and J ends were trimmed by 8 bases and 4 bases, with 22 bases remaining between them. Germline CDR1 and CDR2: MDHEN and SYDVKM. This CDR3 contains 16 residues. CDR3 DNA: TGTGCCAGCCGGAGTGGCGGAGCGGGTGCTGCAGATACGCAGTATTTT. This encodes CASRSGGAGAADTQYF.

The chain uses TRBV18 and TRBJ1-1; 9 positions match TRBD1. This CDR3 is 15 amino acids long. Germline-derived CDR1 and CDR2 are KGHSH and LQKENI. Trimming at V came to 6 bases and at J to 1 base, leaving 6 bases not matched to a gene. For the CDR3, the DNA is TGTGCCAGCTCGGTTACAGGGGGCACGAACACTGAAGCTTTCTTT. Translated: CASSVTGGTNTEAFF.

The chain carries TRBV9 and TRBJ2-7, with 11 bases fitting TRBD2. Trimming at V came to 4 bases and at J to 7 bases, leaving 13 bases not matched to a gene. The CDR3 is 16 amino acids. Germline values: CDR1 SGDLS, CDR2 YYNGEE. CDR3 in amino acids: CASSPDSGRGAWEQYF. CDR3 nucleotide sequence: TGTGCCAGCAGCCCTGATAGCGGGAGGGGGGCCTGGGAGCAGTACTTC.

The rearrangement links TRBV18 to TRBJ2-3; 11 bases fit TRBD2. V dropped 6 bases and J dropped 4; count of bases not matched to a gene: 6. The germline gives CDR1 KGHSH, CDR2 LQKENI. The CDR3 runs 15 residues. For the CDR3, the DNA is TGTGCCAGCTCGCTGAGACTAGCGGGATCAGATACGCAGTATTTT. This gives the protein CASSLRLAGSDTQYF.

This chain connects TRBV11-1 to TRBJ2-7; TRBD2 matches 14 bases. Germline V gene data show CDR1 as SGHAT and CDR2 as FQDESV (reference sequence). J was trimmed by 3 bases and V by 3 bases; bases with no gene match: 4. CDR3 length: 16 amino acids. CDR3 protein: CASSFRGTSGSYEQYF. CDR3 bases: TGTGCCAGCAGCTTTAGAGGGACTAGCGGGAGCTACGAGCAGTACTTC.

CDR3 coding DNA: TGCAGTGCTGGTGGACAGGGCCTTGAAGCTTTCTTT. Encoded protein: CSAGGQGLEAFF. The rearrangement uses TRBV20-1 and TRBJ1-1; 8 bases are a match to TRBD1. CDR3 length: 12 residues. V dropped 5 bases and J dropped 7; count of bases not matched to a gene: 6. Germline V gene lookup returns CDR1 DFQATT and CDR2 SNEGSKA (reference sequence).

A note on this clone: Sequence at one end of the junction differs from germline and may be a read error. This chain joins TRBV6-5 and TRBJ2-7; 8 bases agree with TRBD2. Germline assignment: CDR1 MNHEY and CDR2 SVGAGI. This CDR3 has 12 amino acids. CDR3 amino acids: CASSVTSGQRHF. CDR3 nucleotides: TGTGCCAGCAGCGTAACTAGCGGCCAGCGGCACTTC.

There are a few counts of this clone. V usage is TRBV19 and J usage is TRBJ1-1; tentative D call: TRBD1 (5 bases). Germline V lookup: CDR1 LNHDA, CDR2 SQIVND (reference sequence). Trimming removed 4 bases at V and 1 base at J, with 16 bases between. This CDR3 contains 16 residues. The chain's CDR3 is CASSTGLLYRNTEAFF. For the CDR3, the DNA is TGTGCCAGTAGTACAGGGTTGCTTTATCGGAACACTGAAGCTTTCTTT.

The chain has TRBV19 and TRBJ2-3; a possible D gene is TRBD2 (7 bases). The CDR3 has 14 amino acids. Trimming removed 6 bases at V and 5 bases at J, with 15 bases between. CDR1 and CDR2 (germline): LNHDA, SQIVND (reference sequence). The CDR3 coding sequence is TGTGCCAGTAGCCTGGGGGGGCAGAGAGATACGCAGTATTTT. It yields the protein CASSLGGQRDTQYF.

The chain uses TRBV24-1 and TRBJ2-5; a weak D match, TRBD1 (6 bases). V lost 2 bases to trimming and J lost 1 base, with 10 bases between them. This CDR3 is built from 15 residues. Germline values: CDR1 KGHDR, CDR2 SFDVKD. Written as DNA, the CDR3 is TGTGCCACCAGTGATTCCCGGACAGTCCAAGAGACCCAGTACTTC. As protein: CATSDSRTVQETQYF.

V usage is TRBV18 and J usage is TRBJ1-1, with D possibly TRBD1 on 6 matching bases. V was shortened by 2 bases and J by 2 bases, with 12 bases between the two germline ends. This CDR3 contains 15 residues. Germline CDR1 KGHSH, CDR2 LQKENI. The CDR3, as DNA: TGTGCCAGCTCACCAGAAAGGACAGCAAACACTGAAGCTTTCTTT. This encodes CASSPERTANTEAFF.

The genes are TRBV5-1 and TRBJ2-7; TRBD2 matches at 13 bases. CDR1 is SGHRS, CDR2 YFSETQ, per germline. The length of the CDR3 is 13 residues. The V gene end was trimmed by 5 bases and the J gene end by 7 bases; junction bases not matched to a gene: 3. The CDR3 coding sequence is TGCGCCAGCAGTCGGGGACTAGCGGGGGAGCAGTACTTC. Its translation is CASSRGLAGEQYF.